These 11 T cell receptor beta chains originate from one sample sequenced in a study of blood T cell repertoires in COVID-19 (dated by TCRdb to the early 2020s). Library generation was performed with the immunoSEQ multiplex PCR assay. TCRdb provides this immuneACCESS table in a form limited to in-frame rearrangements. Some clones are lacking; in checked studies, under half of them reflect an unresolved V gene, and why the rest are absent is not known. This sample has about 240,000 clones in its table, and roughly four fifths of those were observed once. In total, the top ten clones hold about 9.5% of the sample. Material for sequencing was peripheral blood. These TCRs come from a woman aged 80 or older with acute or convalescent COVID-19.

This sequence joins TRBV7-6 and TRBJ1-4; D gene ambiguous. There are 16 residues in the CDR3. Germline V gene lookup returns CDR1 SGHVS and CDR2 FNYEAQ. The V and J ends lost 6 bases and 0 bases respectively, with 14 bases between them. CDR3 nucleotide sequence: TGTGCCAGCAGGCGGCGGTTGACCTCAACTAATGAAAAACTGTTTTTT. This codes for CASRRRLTSTNEKLFF.

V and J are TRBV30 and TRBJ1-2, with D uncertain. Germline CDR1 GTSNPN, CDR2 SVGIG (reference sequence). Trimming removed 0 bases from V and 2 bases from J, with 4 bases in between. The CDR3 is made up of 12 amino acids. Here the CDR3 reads CAWSVENYGYTF. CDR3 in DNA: TGTGCCTGGAGTGTTGAGAACTATGGCTACACCTTC.

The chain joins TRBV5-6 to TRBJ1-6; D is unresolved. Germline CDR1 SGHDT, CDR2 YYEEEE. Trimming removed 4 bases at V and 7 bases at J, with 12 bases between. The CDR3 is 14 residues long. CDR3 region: CASSGEAWNSPLHF. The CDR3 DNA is TGTGCCAGCAGCGGTGAAGCATGGAATTCACCCCTCCACTTT.

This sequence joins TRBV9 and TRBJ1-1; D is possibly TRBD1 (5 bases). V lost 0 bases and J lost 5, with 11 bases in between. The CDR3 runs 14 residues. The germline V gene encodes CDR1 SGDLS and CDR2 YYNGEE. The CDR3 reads CASSVASRDTEAFF. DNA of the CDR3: TGTGCCAGCAGCGTAGCGAGCAGGGATACTGAAGCTTTCTTT.

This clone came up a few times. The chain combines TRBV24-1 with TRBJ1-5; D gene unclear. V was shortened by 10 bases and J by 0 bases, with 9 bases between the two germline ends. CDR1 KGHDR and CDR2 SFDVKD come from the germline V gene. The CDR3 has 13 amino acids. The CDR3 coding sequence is TGTGCCACGCAGCTAGGTAGCAATCAGCCCCAGCATTTT. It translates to CATQLGSNQPQHF.

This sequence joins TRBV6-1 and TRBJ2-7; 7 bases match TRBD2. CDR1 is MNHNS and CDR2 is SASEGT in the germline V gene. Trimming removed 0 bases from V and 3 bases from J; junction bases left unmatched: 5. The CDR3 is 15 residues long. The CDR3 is CASSEAGTINYEQYF. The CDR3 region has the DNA TGTGCCAGCAGTGAAGCTGGGACTATTAACTACGAGCAGTACTTC.

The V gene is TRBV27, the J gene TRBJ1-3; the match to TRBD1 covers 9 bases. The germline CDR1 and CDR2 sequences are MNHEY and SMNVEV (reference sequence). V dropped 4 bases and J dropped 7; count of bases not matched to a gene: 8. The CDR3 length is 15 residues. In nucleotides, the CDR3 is TGTGCCAGCAGTTCCATCTCGACAGGGGGGAACACCATATATTTT. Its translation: CASSSISTGGNTIYF.

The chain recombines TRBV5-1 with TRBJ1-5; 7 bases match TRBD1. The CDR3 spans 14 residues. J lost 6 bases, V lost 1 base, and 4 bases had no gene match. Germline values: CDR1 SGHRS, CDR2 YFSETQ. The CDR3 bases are TGCGCCAGCAGCTTGACGGCAGGGGGTCAGCCCCAGCATTTT. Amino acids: CASSLTAGGQPQHF.

CDR3 DNA sequence: TGTGCCAGCAGTGTCGGGGAGGGAGATGGCTACACCTTC. It codes for CASSVGEGDGYTF. The genes are TRBV2 and TRBJ1-2; D not certain. Trimming shortened V by 4 bases and J by 6 bases, and 12 bases separated the two germline ends. The CDR3 runs to 13 residues. Germline V CDR1 and CDR2: SNHLY, FYNNEI.

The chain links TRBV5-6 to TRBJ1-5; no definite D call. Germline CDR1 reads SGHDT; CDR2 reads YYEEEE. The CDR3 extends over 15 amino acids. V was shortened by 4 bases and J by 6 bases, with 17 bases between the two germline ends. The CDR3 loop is CASSLRRTGGQPQHF. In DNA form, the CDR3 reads TGTGCCAGCAGCCTCCGGCGGACGGGAGGTCAGCCCCAGCATTTT.

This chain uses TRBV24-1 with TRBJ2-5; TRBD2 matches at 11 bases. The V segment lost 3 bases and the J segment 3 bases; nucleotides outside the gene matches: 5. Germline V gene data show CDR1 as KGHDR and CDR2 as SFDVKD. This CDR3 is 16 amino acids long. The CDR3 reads CATSDGSSGGKETQYF. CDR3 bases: TGTGCCACCAGTGATGGGTCTAGCGGGGGGAAAGAGACCCAGTACTTC.